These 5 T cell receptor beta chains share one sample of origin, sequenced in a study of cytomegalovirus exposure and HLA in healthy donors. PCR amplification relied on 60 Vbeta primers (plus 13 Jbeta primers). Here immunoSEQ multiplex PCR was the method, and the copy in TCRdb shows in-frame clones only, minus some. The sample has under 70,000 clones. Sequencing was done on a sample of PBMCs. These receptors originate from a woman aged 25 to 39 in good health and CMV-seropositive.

This CDR3 reads CASRGQGRYNSPLHF. The CDR3 coding sequence is TGCGCCAGCCGGGGACAGGGGAGGTATAATTCACCCCTCCACTTT. The V call is TRBV5-1, the J call TRBJ1-6, with TRBD1 matching over 10 bases. This CDR3 spans 15 amino acids. V was clipped by 7 bases and J by 4 bases; unmatched bases: 5. The germline V gene encodes CDR1 SGHRS and CDR2 YFSETQ.

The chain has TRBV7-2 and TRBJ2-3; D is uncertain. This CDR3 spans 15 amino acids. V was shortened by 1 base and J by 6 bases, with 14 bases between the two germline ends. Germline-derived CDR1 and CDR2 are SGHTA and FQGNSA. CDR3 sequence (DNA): TGTGCCAGCAGCTTAGGGATTCCGGGTCTTGATACGCAGTATTTT. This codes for CASSLGIPGLDTQYF. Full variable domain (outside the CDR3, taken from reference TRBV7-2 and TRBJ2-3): GAGVSQSPSNKVTEKGKDVELRCDPISGHTALYWYRQSLGQGLEFLIYFQGNSAPDKSGLPSDRFSAERTGGSVSTLTIQRTQQEDSAVYLCASSLGIPGLDTQYFGPGTRLTVL.

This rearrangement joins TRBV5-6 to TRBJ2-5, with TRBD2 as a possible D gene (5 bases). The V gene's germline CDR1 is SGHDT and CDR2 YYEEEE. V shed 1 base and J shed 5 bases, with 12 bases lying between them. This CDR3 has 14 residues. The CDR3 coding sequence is TGTGCCAGCAGCTTGACGGGGAATAAGGAGACCCAGTACTTC. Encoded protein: CASSLTGNKETQYF.

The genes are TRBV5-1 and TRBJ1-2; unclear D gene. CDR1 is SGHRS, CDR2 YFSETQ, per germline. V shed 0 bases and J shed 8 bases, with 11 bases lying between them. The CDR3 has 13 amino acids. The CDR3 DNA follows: TGCGCCAGCAGCTTGGCCGCGGGTGAAGGCTACACCTTC. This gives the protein CASSLAAGEGYTF. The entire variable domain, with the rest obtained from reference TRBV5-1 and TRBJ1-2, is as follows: KAGVTQTPRYLIKTRGQQVTLSCSPISGHRSVSWYQQTPGQGLQFLFEYFSETQRNKGNFPGRFSGRQFSNSRSEMNVSTLELGDSALYLCASSLAAGEGYTFGSGTRLTVV.

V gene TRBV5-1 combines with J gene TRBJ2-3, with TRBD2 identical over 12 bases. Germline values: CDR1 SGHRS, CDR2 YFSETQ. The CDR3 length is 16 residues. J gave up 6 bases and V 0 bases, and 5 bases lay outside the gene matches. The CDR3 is CASSLVLAGGVDTQYF. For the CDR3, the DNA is TGCGCCAGCAGCTTGGTCCTAGCGGGAGGGGTGGATACGCAGTATTTT.